Given below is one T cell receptor (beta chain) in context. In the authors' workflow: Counts of nucleated cells, estimated from reference gene primer amplification, were obtained. This table comes from immunoSEQ multiplex PCR, and its TCRdb copy is limited to in-frame clones, with some not included. V, J and clone size are taken as reported in that table, and D and trimming were inferred from the DNA itself. The sample lists about 150,000 clones, around 90% occurring once. Per the germline V gene, CDR1 is LGHDT and CDR2 is YNNKEL (reference sequence). The trim removed 3 bases at V and 8 bases at J, leaving 7 bases unmatched. The length of the CDR3 is 15 residues. The data were taken from a study of blood T cell repertoires in COVID-19. Whole-study context: The United States, Italy and Spain provided the acute and convalescent COVID-19 samples.

Exposed participants came across a COVID-19 case within 2 weeks before study entry. This receptor was taken from a woman in her thirties or forties who had been exposed to COVID-19. What was sequenced was PBMCs or T cells enriched from blood (not recorded which). V gene TRBV3-1 (or the pseudogene TRBV3-2) combines with J gene TRBJ2-1; 10 bases agree with TRBD1. CDR3 DNA sequence: TGTGCCAGCAGCCACCGACAGGGGGCGCGTGATGAGCAGTTCTTC. It is translated as CASSHRQGARDEQFF.